These 19 T cell receptor beta chains were sequenced from one sample in a study of blood T cells in healthy people across ages. With a J-beta primer mix and a sample-barcoded 5' primer, a second PCR ran roughly 7 to 11 cycles. TCRdb re-derived calls from the 5' RACE reads in MiXCR, one entry per CDR3 protein. The profile shows 750,000 to 850,000 distinct CDR3 sequences, roughly 25% of them singletons. This sample also belongs to another study, concerning T cells of mothers and their children.

The sequenced sample consisted of blood. Every receptor here comes from a boy younger than 18 in good health.

In its sample, this clonotype was seen a few times. The chain recombines TRBV27 with TRBJ2-3; 9 nucleotides align to TRBD2. Germline lookup yields CDR1 MNHEY and CDR2 SMNVEV (reference sequence). Trimming at V came to 7 bases and at J to 6 bases, leaving 14 bases not matched to a gene. This CDR3 has 16 amino acids. The CDR3 bases are TGTGCCAGCAACCCGGAGGGGCTAGCGGGATGGGATACGCAGTATTTT. Translation gives CASNPEGLAGWDTQYF.

The chain combines TRBV7-2 with TRBJ2-4; a weak D match, TRBD2 (6 bases). The CDR3 contains 17 residues. V was shortened by 1 base and J by 5 bases, with 18 bases between the two germline ends. Germline lookup yields CDR1 SGHTA and CDR2 FQGNSA. The CDR3 sequence is CASSLGGAASAQNIQYF. The CDR3 DNA is TGTGCCAGCAGCTTAGGAGGGGCGGCTAGCGCTCAAAACATTCAGTACTTC.

This chain uses TRBV29-1 with TRBJ2-1; no definite D call. V lost 3 bases and J lost 1, with 4 bases in between. There are 12 residues in the CDR3. Germline V gene data show CDR1 as SQVTM and CDR2 as ANQGSEA. CDR3 nucleotide sequence: TGCAGCGTTGAGGAGTCCTACAATGAGCAGTTCTTC. Its translation is CSVEESYNEQFF.

The chain employs TRBV5-1 and TRBJ2-5; tentatively, D is TRBD1 (6 bases). The DNA end is more similar to TRBJ2-7, so the J call may be wrong. The germline V gene has CDR1 SGHRS and CDR2 YFSETQ. The CDR3 has 15 amino acids. Written as DNA, the CDR3 is TGCGCCAGCAGCTTGGGAGGGGGTCGAAACTACGAGCAGTACTTC. The encoded protein is CASSLGGGRNYEQYF.

This clonotype has just a few counts. The chain combines TRBV6-2 or TRBV6-3 with TRBJ2-5, with 7 bases matching TRBD1. The J call may be in error: the DNA end matches TRBJ2-7 better. CDR1 and CDR2 (germline): MNHEY, SVGEGT. The CDR3 consists of 16 residues. The chain's CDR3 is CASSYGTYRGFYEQYF. The CDR3 bases are TGTGCCAGCAGTTATGGTACATACAGGGGATTCTACGAGCAGTACTTC.

The genes are TRBV12-3 or TRBV12-4 and TRBJ2-5, with D tentatively TRBD1 (5 bases). The J call may not be correct, given that the DNA end is closer to TRBJ2-1. CDR3 length: 14 amino acids. In nucleotides, the CDR3 is TGTGCCAGCACCCTAAGGGGTTTCCGCAATGAGCAGTTCTTC. It yields the protein CASTLRGFRNEQFF.

This clonotype turned up a few times. The J gene is TRBJ2-5, the V gene TRBV5-1; weak D call: TRBD1 (5 bases). The closer fit of TRBJ2-7 to the DNA end suggests the J call may be wrong. Per the germline V gene, CDR1 is SGHRS and CDR2 is YFSETQ. CDR3 length: 14 amino acids. This chain's CDR3 is CASSLDRPPYEQYF. CDR3 DNA sequence: TGCGCCAGCAGCTTGGACAGGCCCCCCTACGAGCAGTACTTC.

This clonotype was detected a few times. This chain uses TRBV27 with TRBJ2-5; 16 bases fit TRBD2. The DNA end lines up better with TRBJ2-7; the J call may be wrong. From germline, CDR1 is MNHEY and CDR2 SMNVEV (reference sequence). CDR3 length equals 20 residues. CDR3 in DNA: TGTGCCAGCAGTCCCCCCGGGGTGGGACTAGCGGGAGGGGTGAAGCGCGAGCAGTACTTC. The encoded protein is CASSPPGVGLAGGVKREQYF.

V and J are TRBV7-8 and TRBJ2-5; D gene uncertain. The length of the CDR3 is 14 residues. Germline V gene lookup returns CDR1 SGHVS and CDR2 FQNEAQ. The V end lost 3 bases, the J end lost 10 bases, and 18 bases lay between the germline ends. This CDR3 reads CASSFVEPALIQYF. The CDR3 coding sequence is TGTGCCAGCAGCTTCGTGGAGCCCGCGCTGATCCAGTACTTC.

This clonotype occurred a few times. The rearrangement joins TRBV20-1 to TRBJ1-3; D may be TRBD1 (6 bases). From germline, CDR1 is DFQATT and CDR2 SNEGSKA (reference sequence). The CDR3 is 19 amino acids. With 0 bases removed from V and 0 bases from J, the gap between germline ends came to 21 bases. The CDR3 nucleotides are TGCAGTGCTAGAGATCTTGTACAGGGAGAAGTCCTCTCTGGAAACACCATATATTTT. Residues: CSARDLVQGEVLSGNTIYF.

This clonotype has only a few counts. The chain recombines TRBV12-3 or TRBV12-4 with TRBJ2-3, with 9 bases that match TRBD2. The CDR3 sequence is 14 residues long. V lost 5 bases, J lost 1 base, and 1 base stayed unmatched. The CDR3 DNA sequence: TGTGCCAGCAGTCGACTAGCGGGCACAGATACGCAGTATTTT. It encodes CASSRLAGTDTQYF.

This sequence joins TRBV2 and TRBJ2-3, with D possibly called TRBD1 or TRBD2 (5 bases each). The V end lost 7 bases, the J end lost 4 bases, and 15 bases lay between the germline ends. In germline, CDR1 is SNHLY, CDR2 FYNNEI. CDR3 length equals 14 residues. The CDR3: CASIGDPRPDTQYF. CDR3 DNA sequence: TGTGCCAGCATTGGGGACCCAAGGCCAGATACGCAGTATTTT.

The rearrangement joins TRBV27 to TRBJ2-3; D unclear. The ends were cut back, 6 bases at V and 6 bases at J, with 10 bases in the middle. Germline lookup yields CDR1 MNHEY and CDR2 SMNVEV (reference sequence). CDR3 length equals 12 residues. Here the CDR3 reads CASRSLDDTQYF. The CDR3 DNA follows: TGTGCCAGCAGAAGCCTCGATGATACGCAGTATTTT.

The rearrangement uses TRBV5-1 and TRBJ2-3, with D perhaps assigned TRBD1 or TRBD2 (6 bases each). This CDR3 has 17 amino acids. The germline V gene has CDR1 SGHRS and CDR2 YFSETQ. V was trimmed by 0 bases and J by 7 bases, leaving 21 bases between them. CDR3 residues: CASSLDGGPAPSNTQYF. CDR3 DNA: TGCGCCAGCAGCTTGGATGGGGGGCCGGCTCCTTCGAATACGCAGTATTTT. Full variable domain (outside the CDR3, taken from reference TRBV5-1 and TRBJ2-3): KAGVTQTPRYLIKTRGQQVTLSCSPISGHRSVSWYQQTPGQGLQFLFEYFSETQRNKGNFPGRFSGRQFSNSRSEMNVSTLELGDSALYLCASSLDGGPAPSNTQYFGPGTRLTVL.

This clonotype turned up a few times. V and J are TRBV12-3 or TRBV12-4 and TRBJ2-5; 9 positions match TRBD1. The CDR3 loop spans 16 amino acids. J was trimmed by 5 bases and V by 5 bases; bases with no gene match: 12. The CDR3 is CASSTNRDRVWETQYF. As DNA, the CDR3 is TGTGCCAGCAGTACTAACCGGGACAGGGTTTGGGAGACCCAGTACTTC.

This clonotype came up many times. This sequence joins TRBV6-2 or TRBV6-3 and TRBJ2-5; 9 nucleotides agree with TRBD2. V dropped 5 bases and J dropped 8; count of bases not matched to a gene: 9. Germline loops: CDR1 MNHEY, CDR2 SVGEGT. This CDR3 is built from 14 residues. CDR3 region: CASSPGLARETQYF. In DNA form, the CDR3 reads TGTGCCAGCAGTCCGGGACTAGCCCGTGAAACCCAGTACTTC.

This clonotype was counted at least ten times. The chain employs TRBV10-3 and TRBJ2-7; the match to TRBD2 covers 9 bases. CDR1 ENHRY and CDR2 SYGVKD come from the germline V gene. V shed 3 bases, J shed 2 bases, and the junction held 11 bases outside the gene matches. The CDR3 is 17 amino acids. In DNA, the CDR3 is TGTGCCATCAGTGAAGACTTGACTAGCGGAAGTACCTACGAGCAGTACTTC. Amino acid sequence: CAISEDLTSGSTYEQYF.

The V gene is TRBV6-2 or TRBV6-3, the J gene TRBJ2-1; TRBD2 aligns across 7 bases. This CDR3 comprises 16 residues. Germline CDR1 MNHEY, CDR2 SVGEGT. The V and J ends lost 0 bases and 5 bases, in that order; junction bases with no gene match: 7. CDR3 loop: CASSYSAAGWDNEQFF. The CDR3 coding sequence is TGTGCCAGCAGTTACTCCGCAGCGGGATGGGACAATGAGCAGTTCTTC.

V gene TRBV20-1 combines with J gene TRBJ2-1; the match to TRBD2 covers 7 bases. Germline V gives CDR1 DFQATT, CDR2 SNEGSKA (reference sequence). Unmatched junction bases numbered 12, after V lost 1 base and J lost 6 bases. CDR3 size: 16 residues. CDR3 nucleotides: TGCAGTGCTAGAGCGTTAGGTGGGAGGGCGGTCAATGAGCAGTTCTTC. Protein sequence: CSARALGGRAVNEQFF.